This T cell receptor (beta chain) was found in a study of cytomegalovirus exposure and HLA in healthy donors. Study results and limitations: Presence/absence analysis assumed near-uniform sequencing depth across donors.

The CDR3 consists of 17 residues. Germline CDR1 reads SGHDN; CDR2 reads FVKESK. In regard to this clone: Antigen unknown. At one of its ends the junction is not consistent with the germline gene, which may arise from a read error.

60 Vbeta and 13 Jbeta primers were used in PCR. The table came from immunoSEQ multiplex PCR; TCRdb's copy has only in-frame clones and leaves some out. The sample records 110,000 to 150,000 clones, 73% being singletons. The source of this sequence is a human donor in good health. V usage is TRBV14 and J usage is TRBJ2-3, with 7 bases that match TRBD2. Sample: PBMCs. The CDR3 protein is CASSQSWWRGSTDTQYF. For the CDR3, the DNA is TGTGCCAGCAGCCAAAGTTGGTGGCGGGGGAGCACAGATACGCAGTATTTC.